This passage covers 6 T cell receptor beta chains from one sample sequenced in a study of shared clonotypes between healthy human individuals. The repertoire was sequenced with immunoSEQ multiplex PCR; TCRdb's copy has only in-frame clones and lacks some. The sample gives approximately 940,000 clones, over 75% of which show up once; around 1.5% is in the top ten. The sample comprised memory CD4+ T cells sorted from blood. The sample's subset: CD45RA-negative fraction. The receptors stem from a man aged 18-30 years in good health.

The chain employs TRBV7-9 and TRBJ1-1; the D gene is possibly TRBD1 (5 bases). V shed 3 bases and J shed 4 bases, with 12 bases lying between them. There are 14 residues in the CDR3. CDR1 and CDR2 from the germline V gene are SEHNR and FQNEAQ (reference sequence). The CDR3 DNA follows: TGTGCCAGCAGCTTGGACACCCTTAGCACTGAAGCTTTCTTT. Amino acids: CASSLDTLSTEAFF.

The chain has TRBV7-2 and TRBJ1-1; D is undetermined. CDR1 is SGHTA, CDR2 FQGNSA, per germline. Trimming removed 3 bases from V and 4 bases from J, with 12 bases in between. The CDR3 runs to 14 residues. The CDR3 here is CASSFFKSATEAFF. CDR3 in DNA: TGTGCCAGCAGCTTTTTTAAATCAGCCACTGAAGCTTTCTTT.

This chain links TRBV21-1 with TRBJ2-7; no DNA check was done on the table's D call, TRBD1. TRBV21-1 corresponds to a pseudogene. The CDR3 is 15 amino acids. DNA for the CDR3: TGTGCCAGCAGCAAACTGGGACAGGGAAGCGACGAGCAGTACTTC. Amino acid sequence: CASSKLGQGSDEQYF.

In its sample, this clone was seen once. This sequence joins TRBV6-6 and TRBJ1-3, with D unresolved. Trimming cost V 2 bases and J 0 bases, with 11 bases left between them. Germline V gene lookup returns CDR1 MNHNY and CDR2 SVGAGI (reference sequence). The CDR3 has 16 residues. This CDR3 reads CASSYGGGGSGNTIYF. The CDR3 DNA is TGTGCCAGCAGTTACGGAGGTGGTGGCTCTGGAAACACCATATATTTT.

The chain carries TRBV10-1 and TRBJ1-1; 8 nucleotides match TRBD1. The CDR3 has 14 residues. Unmatched junction bases numbered 11, after V lost 4 bases and J lost 10 bases. Germline V lookup: CDR1 WNHNN, CDR2 SYGVQD (reference sequence). The chain's CDR3 is CASSASGGWGRAFF. The DNA of the CDR3 is TGCGCCAGCAGTGCGTCAGGGGGCTGGGGACGAGCTTTCTTT.

The sample holds one count of this clone. This chain connects TRBV19 to TRBJ2-7; D perhaps matches TRBD2 (6 bases). This CDR3 is built from 13 residues. Germline V gene sequence: CDR1 LNHDA, CDR2 SQIVND (reference sequence). Trimming took off 6 bases at V and 2 bases at J, with 11 bases between the two ends. The CDR3 reads CASSRGKTYEQYF. DNA for the CDR3: TGTGCCAGTAGCCGCGGGAAAACCTACGAGCAGTACTTC.